The T cell receptor (beta chain) described here comes from a study of blood T cell repertoires in COVID-19. Clones were sequenced by immunoSEQ multiplex PCR, and TCRdb holds only the in-frame ones, with some missing. The sample carries some 22,000 clones, just over 85% recorded once. Germline V gene data show CDR1 as SNHLY and CDR2 as FYNNEI. Trimming removed 5 bases from V and 0 bases from J; junction bases left unmatched: 4. The CDR3 loop spans 15 amino acids. The rearrangement links TRBV2 to TRBJ1-5, with 7 bases matching TRBD1. The sequence was obtained from a man aged 70-80 years in a cohort sampled during active COVID-19. The sample taken for sequencing was peripheral blood. CDR3 amino acids: CASSPQGDSNQPQHF. In DNA, the CDR3 is TGTGCCAGCAGTCCGCAGGGGGATAGCAATCAGCCCCAGCATTTT.